Each of the 13 T cell receptor beta chains below was sequenced from the same sample in a study of cytomegalovirus exposure and HLA in healthy donors. Primers: 60 Vbeta forward and 13 Jbeta reverse. Data came from immunoSEQ multiplex PCR; TCRdb stores just in-frame clones and leaves some out. The sample holds 200,000 to 250,000 clones, approximately 82% seen once. The specimen was PBMCs. These receptors came from a woman aged 40 to 55 in good health and CMV-seronegative.

V is TRBV9 and J is TRBJ1-1, with a weak D call TRBD1 (5 bases). V was clipped by 3 bases and J by 6 bases, with 12 bases between them. This CDR3 is 13 amino acids long. In germline, CDR1 is SGDLS, CDR2 YYNGEE. The CDR3 sequence: CASSAQGRAEAFF. CDR3 nucleotides: TGTGCCAGCAGCGCCCAGGGTAGGGCTGAAGCTTTCTTT.

This sequence joins TRBV5-5 and TRBJ2-7, with TRBD1 as a possible D gene (6 bases). Germline CDR1 and CDR2: SGHKS and YYEKEE (reference sequence). The CDR3 sequence is 15 residues long. V lost 1 base and J lost 0, with 11 bases in between. CDR3 coding DNA: TGTGCCAGCAGCTTGAGGACAGAGAGCTCCTACGAGCAGTACTTC. This gives the protein CASSLRTESSYEQYF.

This chain joins TRBV6-5 and TRBJ2-2; 7 bases align to TRBD1. The germline V gene encodes CDR1 MNHEY and CDR2 SVGAGI. V lost 4 bases, J lost 9 bases, and 5 bases stayed unmatched. The CDR3 has 13 amino acids. The CDR3 here is CASSSTGERELFF. The DNA of the CDR3 is TGTGCCAGCAGTTCCACAGGGGAGAGGGAGCTGTTTTTT.

The chain joins TRBV5-6 to TRBJ2-1; D gene ambiguous. The V end lost 1 base, the J end lost 7 bases, and 9 bases lay between the germline ends. Per the germline V gene, CDR1 is SGHDT and CDR2 is YYEEEE. This CDR3 has 13 residues. CDR3 loop: CASSLSIRNEQFF. CDR3 DNA: TGTGCCAGCAGCTTGAGTATCAGGAATGAGCAGTTCTTC. The entire variable domain, with the rest obtained from reference TRBV5-6 and TRBJ2-1, is as follows: DAGVTQSPTHLIKTRGQQVTLRCSPKSGHDTVSWYQQALGQGPQFIFQYYEEEERQRGNFPDRFSGHQFPNYSSELNVNALLLGDSALYLCASSLSIRNEQFFGPGTRLTVL.

This clone appeared a few times. The V call is TRBV7-3, the J call TRBJ2-2; no clear D. CDR3 length: 14 amino acids. The V gene lost 4 bases and the J gene lost 4 bases, with 10 bases spanning the gap. Germline lookup yields CDR1 SGHTA and CDR2 FQGTGA. The DNA for the CDR3 is TGTGCCAGCAGCTACTTCACGGGCACCGGGGAGCTGTTTTTT. Translation: CASSYFTGTGELFF.

This rearrangement joins TRBV2 to TRBJ1-1; possible D gene TRBD1, 5 bases. The V end lost 6 bases, the J end lost 0 bases, and 11 bases lay between the germline ends. CDR3 length: 14 residues. Germline values: CDR1 SNHLY, CDR2 FYNNEI. The CDR3 protein is CASRTGLMNTEAFF. CDR3 nucleotide sequence: TGTGCCAGCAGGACGGGACTTATGAACACTGAAGCTTTCTTT.

The chain couples TRBV19 to TRBJ2-6; D is unclear. The V gene lost 4 bases and the J gene lost 0 bases, with 7 bases spanning the gap. The CDR3 is 15 amino acids. Germline V lookup: CDR1 LNHDA, CDR2 SQIVND (reference sequence). The CDR3 is CASSSQNSGANVLTF. Written as DNA, the CDR3 is TGTGCCAGTAGTAGTCAGAACTCTGGGGCCAACGTCCTGACTTTC.

The rearrangement uses TRBV6-1 and TRBJ1-5; D remains unclear. V dropped 10 bases and J dropped 1 base, with 11 bases sitting between them. Germline assignment: CDR1 MNHNS and CDR2 SASEGT. This CDR3 region has 13 residues. The CDR3 loop reads CATQPVSNQPQHF. The CDR3 nucleotides are TGTGCCACGCAACCGGTGAGCAATCAGCCCCAGCATTTT.

The genes are TRBV29-1 and TRBJ1-1, with unresolved D. CDR1 is SQVTM and CDR2 is ANQGSEA in the germline V gene. The CDR3 is made up of 16 amino acids. V shed 4 bases and J shed 4 bases, with 22 bases lying between them. CDR3 DNA sequence: TGCAGCGTTGGCGGTCTTCAGACCTCCGTGGGCACTGAAGCTTTCTTT. Amino acid sequence: CSVGGLQTSVGTEAFF.

The V and J genes are TRBV5-8 and TRBJ2-6, with D possibly TRBD1 on 6 matching bases. The CDR3 consists of 18 residues. Germline V gives CDR1 SGHTS, CDR2 YDEGEE. V was cut by 0 bases and J by 0 bases, with 13 bases left in between. The CDR3 nucleotides read TGTGCCAGCAGCTTGGGAACGGGACACTTCTCTGGGGCCAACGTCCTGACTTTC. It specifies CASSLGTGHFSGANVLTF.

This chain uses TRBV7-9 with TRBJ1-1; 8 nucleotides agree with TRBD1. CDR3 length: 15 amino acids. Germline loops: CDR1 SEHNR, CDR2 FQNEAQ (reference sequence). Trimming removed 5 bases from V and 0 bases from J; junction bases left unmatched: 5. CDR3 residues: CASSVDRGLNTEAFF. CDR3 nucleotides: TGTGCCAGCAGCGTAGACAGGGGCTTGAACACTGAAGCTTTCTTT.

This chain joins TRBV27 and TRBJ2-7; tentative D call: TRBD1 (6 bases). The CDR3 extends over 14 amino acids. Germline CDR1 reads MNHEY; CDR2 reads SMNVEV (reference sequence). V was cut by 6 bases and J by 3 bases, with 15 bases left in between. This CDR3 reads CASSPPRQVYEQYF. In DNA, the CDR3 is TGTGCCAGCAGCCCACCTCGACAGGTCTACGAGCAGTACTTC.

The rearrangement links TRBV11-3 to TRBJ2-1; 13 bases are a match to TRBD2. The CDR3 runs to 17 residues. Germline CDR1 reads SGHNT; CDR2 reads YENEEA. V shed 5 bases, J shed 3 bases, and the junction held 7 bases outside the gene matches. The CDR3 is CASSGRTSGGYYNEQFF. CDR3 in DNA: TGTGCCAGCAGCGGAAGGACTAGCGGGGGATACTACAATGAGCAGTTCTTC.